Listed below are T cell receptor beta chains from one sample, sequenced in a study of T cells after yellow fever vaccination. Each CDR3 protein gets one entry after TCRdb re-called the 5' RACE reads with MiXCR. The data contain 500,000 to 650,000 distinct CDR3 sequences, 17% of them singletons. Specimen: PBMCs, collected less than 6 days after the first yellow fever vaccination. The source of these receptors is a man aged 18 to 29 who received the YFV17D yellow fever vaccine. Both conserved end residues are part of each CDR3. The order of the fields is CDR3 protein, CDR3 DNA, J gene, V gene, D gene, clone size. A D gene is named only where the DNA matches it firmly. The size field is filled for only some rows; it gives once, few, many or a size class.

CASSLSLDTQYF TGTGCCAGCAGCTTGTCACTTGATACGCAGTATTTT TRBJ2-3 TRBV5-5 NA many
CASRSYRGPSSGANVLTF TGTGCCAGCAGATCGTACAGGGGGCCTAGCTCTGGGGCCAACGTCCTGACTTTC TRBJ2-6 TRBV11-2 TRBD1 NA
CASSLGWGRTEAFF TGTGCCAGCAGCTTAGGATGGGGCAGGACTGAAGCTTTCTTT TRBJ1-1 TRBV7-9 NA NA
CSAPDRGTDTQYF TGCAGTGCCCCGGACAGGGGCACAGATACGCAGTATTTT TRBJ2-3 TRBV20-1 TRBD1 NA
CASSLVWQEQFF TGTGCCAGCAGCTTAGTGTGGCAGGAGCAGTTCTTC TRBJ2-1 TRBV7-2 NA few
CASSSSSVGYEQFF TGTGCCAGCAGTTCTAGTAGCGTGGGGTATGAGCAGTTCTTC TRBJ2-1 TRBV27 NA NA
CASSVRGAGWADTQYF TGTGCCAGCAGCGTAAGGGGCGCGGGGTGGGCAGATACGCAGTATTTT TRBJ2-3 TRBV9 NA NA
CAIRGQANQPQHF TGTGCCATCAGGGGACAGGCCAATCAGCCCCAGCATTTT TRBJ1-5 TRBV10-3 TRBD1 many
CASSQARDYYGYTF TGCGCCAGCAGCCAAGCCCGGGACTACTATGGCTACACCTTC TRBJ1-2 TRBV4-1 NA NA
CASSPGGALKNIQYF TGCGCCAGCAGCCCCGGGGGGGCCCTAAAAAACATTCAGTACTTC TRBJ2-4 TRBV5-1 TRBD2 NA
CASSSWDRGRTEAFF TGTGCCAGCAGCTCATGGGACAGGGGAAGGACTGAAGCTTTCTTT TRBJ1-1 TRBV7-2 TRBD1 few
CASSFSIVQETQYF TGTGCCAGCAGCTTTTCGATCGTTCAAGAGACCCAGTACTTC TRBJ2-5 TRBV11-2 NA few
CSARGTGGMTGTQYF TGCAGTGCTAGAGGGACAGGGGGTATGACTGGGACCCAGTACTTC TRBJ2-5 TRBV20-1 TRBD1 few
CATSGGSGGELFF TGTGCCACCTCAGGGGGTAGTGGCGGGGAGCTGTTTTTT TRBJ2-2 TRBV28 TRBD1 NA
CASSHSEDYGYTF TGTGCCAGCTCACATTCCGAAGACTATGGCTACACCTTC TRBJ1-2 TRBV18 NA few
CASLGPDTQYF TGTGCCAGTCTGGGCCCAGATACGCAGTATTTT TRBJ2-3 TRBV7-2 NA few
CASSLTEDEQFF TGTGCCAGCAGCTTAACCGAGGATGAGCAGTTCTTC TRBJ2-1 TRBV7-2 NA few
CASSINLSGNTIYF TGTGCCAGCAGTATAAATCTTTCTGGAAACACCATATATTTT TRBJ1-3 TRBV6-1 NA few
CASSFGTVYEQYF TGCGCCAGCAGCTTTGGGACGGTCTACGAGCAGTACTTC TRBJ2-7 TRBV5-1 NA many
CASSQSLGTSGNNEQFF TGCGCCAGCAGCCAGTCTTTAGGGACTAGCGGAAACAATGAGCAGTTCTTC TRBJ2-1 TRBV4-3 TRBD2 few
CASSFGGGTGELFF TGTGCCAGCAGTTTTGGAGGGGGTACCGGGGAGCTGTTTTTT TRBJ2-2 TRBV27 NA many
CASSLVGAEDTQYF TGCGCCAGCAGCTTGGTGGGGGCGGAAGATACGCAGTATTTT TRBJ2-3 TRBV5-1 NA NA
CASRFYAYQETQYF TGTGCCAGCCGTTTTTATGCGTACCAAGAGACCCAGTACTTC TRBJ2-5 TRBV5-5 NA NA
CASSPSAGATTDTQYF TGTGCCAGCAGCCCGTCCGCGGGGGCGACCACAGATACGCAGTATTTT TRBJ2-3 TRBV14 NA few
CASSQGVGVAKNIQYF TGTGCCAGCAGCCAAGGGGTTGGGGTAGCCAAAAACATTCAGTACTTC TRBJ2-4 TRBV4-2 NA few
CASSLGDGATYNEQFF TGTGCCAGCAGCTTAGGGGACGGGGCAACCTACAATGAGCAGTTCTTC TRBJ2-1 TRBV7-6 NA few
CASRGSGALGDSPLHF TGCGCCAGCAGGGGGTCAGGGGCCTTAGGGGATTCACCCCTCCACTTT TRBJ1-6 TRBV5-1 NA NA
CAISRQGGGSGNTIYF TGTGCCATCAGCCGACAGGGCGGTGGTTCTGGAAACACCATATATTTT TRBJ1-3 TRBV10-3 TRBD1 NA
CASSGDMGSYNEQFF TGTGCCAGCAGCGGAGACATGGGCTCCTACAATGAGCAGTTCTTC TRBJ2-1 TRBV9 NA NA
CASNLGGGNEQFF TGTGCCAGCAACTTGGGAGGGGGCAATGAGCAGTTCTTC TRBJ2-1 TRBV7-3 NA few
CSVKQMDGPSTF TGCAGCGTTAAGCAAATGGACGGTCCCTCGACCTTC TRBJ1-2 TRBV29-1 NA few
CASSLSAGQEETQYF TGTGCCAGCAGCTTAAGTGCTGGACAGGAGGAGACCCAGTACTTC TRBJ2-5 TRBV7-3 TRBD1 many
CSAPADREVYGYTF TGCAGTGCTCCCGCGGACAGGGAAGTCTATGGCTACACCTTC TRBJ1-2 TRBV20-1 TRBD1 NA
CATSDPQGGVDTQYF TGTGCCACCAGTGACCCCCAGGGGGGCGTAGATACGCAGTATTTT TRBJ2-3 TRBV24-1 NA few
CASSARQGSSPLHF TGTGCCAGCAGCGCTCGGCAGGGGAGTTCACCCCTCCACTTT TRBJ1-6 TRBV9 NA NA